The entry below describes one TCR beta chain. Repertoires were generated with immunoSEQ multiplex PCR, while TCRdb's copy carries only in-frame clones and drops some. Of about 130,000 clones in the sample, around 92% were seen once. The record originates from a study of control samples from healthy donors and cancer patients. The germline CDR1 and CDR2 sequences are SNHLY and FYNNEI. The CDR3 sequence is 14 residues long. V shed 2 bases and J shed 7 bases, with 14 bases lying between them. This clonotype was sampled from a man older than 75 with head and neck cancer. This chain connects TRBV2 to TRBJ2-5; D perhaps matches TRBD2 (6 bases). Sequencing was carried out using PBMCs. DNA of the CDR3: TGTGCCAGCAGTGAATATGGCGGGGTGGCGACCCAGTACTTC. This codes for CASSEYGGVATQYF.